These T cell receptor beta chains were read from a single sample in a study of blood T cell repertoires in COVID-19. The protocol was immunoSEQ multiplex PCR, while the TCRdb copy is restricted to in-frame clones and leaves out a portion. The sample contains about 270,000 clones, about 86% of which appear only once. Material: peripheral blood. These receptors were collected from a woman aged 25 to 39 with COVID-19, enrolled during active disease. Both conserved end residues are part of each CDR3. Each record gives: V gene, clone size, D gene, J gene, CDR3 DNA, CDR3 protein. The D gene is left open where the match is weak. Rows give clone size only sometimes, using once, few, many, or a class for an expanded clone.

v_gene: TRBV2
abundance: NA
d_gene: NA
j_gene: TRBJ1-4
CDR3nt: TGTGCCAGCTCCCCAGGGCCAACTAATGAAAAACTGTTTTTT
CDR3aa: CASSPGPTNEKLFF

v_gene: TRBV7-7
abundance: NA
d_gene: TRBD2
j_gene: TRBJ2-1
CDR3nt: TGTGCCAGCAGCTTAGGCGGGGGGGCGTCGGGTGAGCAGTTCTTC
CDR3aa: CASSLGGGASGEQFF

v_gene: TRBV5-4
abundance: NA
d_gene: NA
j_gene: TRBJ1-1
CDR3nt: TGTGCCAGCAGCTTGGCCCCCCAAAGCGACAGAAACACTGAAGCTTTCTTT
CDR3aa: CASSLAPQSDRNTEAFF

v_gene: TRBV7-2
abundance: NA
d_gene: NA
j_gene: TRBJ1-5
CDR3nt: TGTGCCAGCAGCCCATCCGGGGAGATGGGATCTCAGCCCCAGCATTTT
CDR3aa: CASSPSGEMGSQPQHF

v_gene: TRBV6-5
abundance: once
d_gene: NA
j_gene: TRBJ1-5
CDR3nt: TGTGCCAGCAACCGGGGGTCATATAGCAATCAGCCCCAGCATTTT
CDR3aa: CASNRGSYSNQPQHF

v_gene: TRBV7-5
abundance: NA
d_gene: NA
j_gene: TRBJ2-5
CDR3nt: TGTGTCAGAACCAATGCCCAGAGGTCGGGGGAGACCCAGTACTTC
CDR3aa: CVRTNAQRSGETQYF

v_gene: TRBV7-9
abundance: once
d_gene: TRBD1
j_gene: TRBJ2-7
CDR3nt: TGTGCCAGCAGCTTATCATATAACCGGGACAGGAGAGTACGAGTGGAGCAGTACTTC
CDR3aa: CASSLSYNRDRRVRVEQYF

v_gene: TRBV6-2/TRBV6-3
abundance: NA
d_gene: NA
j_gene: TRBJ1-5
CDR3nt: TGTGCCAGCAGTTACAATGGGGGCCAGCCCCAGCATTTT
CDR3aa: CASSYNGGQPQHF

v_gene: TRBV18
abundance: few
d_gene: TRBD1
j_gene: TRBJ2-1
CDR3nt: TGTGCCAGCTCACCACTCGAGACAGGGTACAATGAGCAGTTCTTC
CDR3aa: CASSPLETGYNEQFF

v_gene: TRBV4-1
abundance: NA
d_gene: TRBD2
j_gene: TRBJ2-5
CDR3nt: TGCGCCAGCAGCCCAGCATTACTAGCGGAAGAGACCCAGTACTTC
CDR3aa: CASSPALLAEETQYF

v_gene: TRBV13
abundance: once
d_gene: TRBD1
j_gene: TRBJ2-5
CDR3nt: TGTGCCAGCAGCGGACAACAGACAGGGGGGGTTCTGACCCAGTACTTC
CDR3aa: CASSGQQTGGVLTQYF

v_gene: TRBV14
abundance: NA
d_gene: NA
j_gene: TRBJ2-7
CDR3nt: TGTGCCAGCAGCCATTCCCCCCGGTCCTACGAGCAGTACTTC
CDR3aa: CASSHSPRSYEQYF

v_gene: TRBV9
abundance: NA
d_gene: NA
j_gene: TRBJ1-2
CDR3nt: TGTGCCAGCAGCGCCTGGACTGGCAGCTATGGCTACACCTTC
CDR3aa: CASSAWTGSYGYTF

v_gene: TRBV28
abundance: once
d_gene: NA
j_gene: TRBJ1-6
CDR3nt: TGTGCCAGCAGTTTGCCCAGGGTGAGGTCACCCCTCCACTTT
CDR3aa: CASSLPRVRSPLHF

v_gene: TRBV7-6
abundance: NA
d_gene: NA
j_gene: TRBJ2-1
CDR3nt: TGTGCCAGCAGCCAATACGCTGGCCCTTCCTCCTACAATGAGCAGTTCTTC
CDR3aa: CASSQYAGPSSYNEQFF

v_gene: TRBV5-5
abundance: NA
d_gene: TRBD2
j_gene: TRBJ2-3
CDR3nt: TGTGCCAGCAGCACCGGGACTAGCGGGGAAGTTTGGTATTTT
CDR3aa: CASSTGTSGEVWYF

v_gene: TRBV11-2
abundance: NA
d_gene: TRBD1
j_gene: TRBJ2-7
CDR3nt: TGTGCCAGCAGCCTACCGTTAGGACAGGGGGCGTACGAGCAGTACTTC
CDR3aa: CASSLPLGQGAYEQYF

v_gene: TRBV5-1
abundance: NA
d_gene: TRBD2
j_gene: TRBJ2-3
CDR3nt: TGCGCTACGGGGATCGGGCTAGCGGGGGACTTGGATACGCAGTATTTT
CDR3aa: CATGIGLAGDLDTQYF

v_gene: TRBV4-1
abundance: NA
d_gene: TRBD2
j_gene: TRBJ2-7
CDR3nt: TGCGCCAGCAGCCAATTACCGAGCGGGGGTGCCTACGAGCAGTACTTC
CDR3aa: CASSQLPSGGAYEQYF

v_gene: TRBV21-1
abundance: few
d_gene: NA
j_gene: TRBJ1-1
CDR3nt: TGTGCCAGCAGCCCCCGGGAAGCAGGGAACACTGAAGCTTTCTTT
CDR3aa: CASSPREAGNTEAFF

v_gene: TRBV29-1
abundance: once
d_gene: TRBD1
j_gene: TRBJ1-4
CDR3nt: TGCAGCGCAGACAGGGGGGGTGAAAAACTGTTTTTT
CDR3aa: CSADRGGEKLFF

v_gene: TRBV10-3
abundance: NA
d_gene: NA
j_gene: TRBJ2-7
CDR3nt: TGTGCCATCGGGAGTCCCGAGCAGTACTTC
CDR3aa: CAIGSPEQYF

v_gene: TRBV15
abundance: NA
d_gene: NA
j_gene: TRBJ1-6
CDR3nt: TGTGCCACCAGAAGCGGGACGGAAGCTTATAATTCACCCCTCCACTTT
CDR3aa: CATRSGTEAYNSPLHF

v_gene: TRBV7-8
abundance: NA
d_gene: NA
j_gene: TRBJ2-7
CDR3nt: TGTGCCAGCAGCTTAGCGTCCGGACAGACCTACGAGCAGTACTTC
CDR3aa: CASSLASGQTYEQYF

v_gene: TRBV5-4
abundance: NA
d_gene: NA
j_gene: TRBJ1-2
CDR3nt: TGTGCCAGCAGAGCCGGACAGATTAACTATGGCTACACCTTC
CDR3aa: CASRAGQINYGYTF

v_gene: TRBV18
abundance: few
d_gene: NA
j_gene: TRBJ1-1
CDR3nt: TGTGCCAGCTCACCCCCCGAGTGGGGCGAAGCTTTCTTT
CDR3aa: CASSPPEWGEAFF

v_gene: TRBV29-1
abundance: NA
d_gene: NA
j_gene: TRBJ2-7
CDR3nt: TGCAGCGTTGAGGGGGGGGCAGTTTCCTACGAGCAGTACTTC
CDR3aa: CSVEGGAVSYEQYF

v_gene: TRBV11-3
abundance: NA
d_gene: TRBD1
j_gene: TRBJ2-2
CDR3nt: TGTGCCAGCAGCTCGTCCGGGACAGGGGACAACACCGGGGAGCTGTTTTTT
CDR3aa: CASSSSGTGDNTGELFF

v_gene: TRBV7-2
abundance: NA
d_gene: TRBD2
j_gene: TRBJ2-4
CDR3nt: TGTGCCAGCAGCCTCCTGAGACTAGCGGGGGGAACCAAAAACATTCAGTACTTC
CDR3aa: CASSLLRLAGGTKNIQYF

v_gene: TRBV7-9
abundance: once
d_gene: NA
j_gene: TRBJ2-3
CDR3nt: TGTGCCAGCAGCTACTTGGTCTATATTACGGACAGTAGCACAGATACGCAGTATTTT
CDR3aa: CASSYLVYITDSSTDTQYF

v_gene: TRBV11-2
abundance: NA
d_gene: TRBD1
j_gene: TRBJ2-7
CDR3nt: TGTGCCAGCAGCTTAGACGGACAGGGGGCGGAAACCTACGAGCAGTACTTC
CDR3aa: CASSLDGQGAETYEQYF

v_gene: TRBV4-1
abundance: NA
d_gene: NA
j_gene: TRBJ1-3
CDR3nt: TGCGCCAGCAGCCCTGTTGGGGGCCCGGGAAACACCATATATTTT
CDR3aa: CASSPVGGPGNTIYF

v_gene: TRBV5-4
abundance: NA
d_gene: NA
j_gene: TRBJ2-1
CDR3nt: TGTGCCAGCAGCTTGGTCCTAACGAATGAGCAGTTCTTC
CDR3aa: CASSLVLTNEQFF

v_gene: TRBV4-2
abundance: NA
d_gene: NA
j_gene: TRBJ2-7
CDR3nt: TGTGCCAGCAGCCAATACATGGGAGGGGGATACGAGCAGTACTTC
CDR3aa: CASSQYMGGGYEQYF

v_gene: TRBV6-5
abundance: NA
d_gene: TRBD1
j_gene: TRBJ2-5
CDR3nt: TGTGCCAGCAGAAGGGACAGGGGGAGGGAGACCCAGTACTTC
CDR3aa: CASRRDRGRETQYF